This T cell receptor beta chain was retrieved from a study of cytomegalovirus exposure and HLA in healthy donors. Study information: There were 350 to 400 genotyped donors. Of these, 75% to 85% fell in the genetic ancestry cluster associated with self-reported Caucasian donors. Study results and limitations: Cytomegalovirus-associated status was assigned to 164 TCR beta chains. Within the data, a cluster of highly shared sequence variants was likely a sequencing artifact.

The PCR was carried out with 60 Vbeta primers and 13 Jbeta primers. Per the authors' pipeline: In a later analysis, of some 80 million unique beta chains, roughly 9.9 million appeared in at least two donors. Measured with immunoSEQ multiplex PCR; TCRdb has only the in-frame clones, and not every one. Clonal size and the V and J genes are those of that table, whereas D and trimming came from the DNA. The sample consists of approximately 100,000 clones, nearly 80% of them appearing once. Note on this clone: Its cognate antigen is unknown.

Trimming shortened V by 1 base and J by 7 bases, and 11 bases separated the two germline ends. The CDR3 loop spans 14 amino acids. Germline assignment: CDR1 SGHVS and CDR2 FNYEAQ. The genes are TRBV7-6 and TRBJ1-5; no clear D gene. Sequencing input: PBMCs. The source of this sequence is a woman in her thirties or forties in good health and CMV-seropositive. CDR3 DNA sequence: TGTGCCAGCAGCTTAGGTGGAGGGAAGCAGCCCCAGCATTTT. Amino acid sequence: CASSLGGGKQPQHF.